This TCR beta chain was recorded in a study of blood T cells in healthy people across ages. Study-level information: Per two T cells, about one barcoded beta molecule was captured through template switching.

Through a sample-barcoded 5' primer and a J-beta primer mix, a second PCR was run for roughly 7 to 12 cycles. TCRdb reanalysed the 5' RACE reads using MiXCR and keeps one entry per CDR3 protein. The sample has about 760,000 distinct CDR3 sequences, just over 55% seen once. Aged about 6 to 100, donors were systemically healthy Caucasians from Russia. The CDR3 length is 14 residues. Trimming pared 6 bases from V and 7 bases from J, leaving 19 bases between. The germline CDR1 and CDR2 sequences are SGHRS and YFSETQ. Material for sequencing was blood. This rearrangement joins TRBV5-1 to TRBJ1-2; D perhaps matches TRBD1 (6 bases). This clonotype was obtained from a man aged 40-49 years in good health. CDR3 DNA sequence: TGCGCCAGCACCGTGGGGGGCGTCATCGGTGGCTACACCTTC. It is translated as CASTVGGVIGGYTF. Supplemented by reference TRBV5-1 and TRBJ1-2, the full variable domain reads KAGVTQTPRYLIKTRGQQVTLSCSPISGHRSVSWYQQTPGQGLQFLFEYFSETQRNKGNFPGRFSGRQFSNSRSEMNVSTLELGDSALYLCASTVGGVIGGYTFGSGTRLTVV.